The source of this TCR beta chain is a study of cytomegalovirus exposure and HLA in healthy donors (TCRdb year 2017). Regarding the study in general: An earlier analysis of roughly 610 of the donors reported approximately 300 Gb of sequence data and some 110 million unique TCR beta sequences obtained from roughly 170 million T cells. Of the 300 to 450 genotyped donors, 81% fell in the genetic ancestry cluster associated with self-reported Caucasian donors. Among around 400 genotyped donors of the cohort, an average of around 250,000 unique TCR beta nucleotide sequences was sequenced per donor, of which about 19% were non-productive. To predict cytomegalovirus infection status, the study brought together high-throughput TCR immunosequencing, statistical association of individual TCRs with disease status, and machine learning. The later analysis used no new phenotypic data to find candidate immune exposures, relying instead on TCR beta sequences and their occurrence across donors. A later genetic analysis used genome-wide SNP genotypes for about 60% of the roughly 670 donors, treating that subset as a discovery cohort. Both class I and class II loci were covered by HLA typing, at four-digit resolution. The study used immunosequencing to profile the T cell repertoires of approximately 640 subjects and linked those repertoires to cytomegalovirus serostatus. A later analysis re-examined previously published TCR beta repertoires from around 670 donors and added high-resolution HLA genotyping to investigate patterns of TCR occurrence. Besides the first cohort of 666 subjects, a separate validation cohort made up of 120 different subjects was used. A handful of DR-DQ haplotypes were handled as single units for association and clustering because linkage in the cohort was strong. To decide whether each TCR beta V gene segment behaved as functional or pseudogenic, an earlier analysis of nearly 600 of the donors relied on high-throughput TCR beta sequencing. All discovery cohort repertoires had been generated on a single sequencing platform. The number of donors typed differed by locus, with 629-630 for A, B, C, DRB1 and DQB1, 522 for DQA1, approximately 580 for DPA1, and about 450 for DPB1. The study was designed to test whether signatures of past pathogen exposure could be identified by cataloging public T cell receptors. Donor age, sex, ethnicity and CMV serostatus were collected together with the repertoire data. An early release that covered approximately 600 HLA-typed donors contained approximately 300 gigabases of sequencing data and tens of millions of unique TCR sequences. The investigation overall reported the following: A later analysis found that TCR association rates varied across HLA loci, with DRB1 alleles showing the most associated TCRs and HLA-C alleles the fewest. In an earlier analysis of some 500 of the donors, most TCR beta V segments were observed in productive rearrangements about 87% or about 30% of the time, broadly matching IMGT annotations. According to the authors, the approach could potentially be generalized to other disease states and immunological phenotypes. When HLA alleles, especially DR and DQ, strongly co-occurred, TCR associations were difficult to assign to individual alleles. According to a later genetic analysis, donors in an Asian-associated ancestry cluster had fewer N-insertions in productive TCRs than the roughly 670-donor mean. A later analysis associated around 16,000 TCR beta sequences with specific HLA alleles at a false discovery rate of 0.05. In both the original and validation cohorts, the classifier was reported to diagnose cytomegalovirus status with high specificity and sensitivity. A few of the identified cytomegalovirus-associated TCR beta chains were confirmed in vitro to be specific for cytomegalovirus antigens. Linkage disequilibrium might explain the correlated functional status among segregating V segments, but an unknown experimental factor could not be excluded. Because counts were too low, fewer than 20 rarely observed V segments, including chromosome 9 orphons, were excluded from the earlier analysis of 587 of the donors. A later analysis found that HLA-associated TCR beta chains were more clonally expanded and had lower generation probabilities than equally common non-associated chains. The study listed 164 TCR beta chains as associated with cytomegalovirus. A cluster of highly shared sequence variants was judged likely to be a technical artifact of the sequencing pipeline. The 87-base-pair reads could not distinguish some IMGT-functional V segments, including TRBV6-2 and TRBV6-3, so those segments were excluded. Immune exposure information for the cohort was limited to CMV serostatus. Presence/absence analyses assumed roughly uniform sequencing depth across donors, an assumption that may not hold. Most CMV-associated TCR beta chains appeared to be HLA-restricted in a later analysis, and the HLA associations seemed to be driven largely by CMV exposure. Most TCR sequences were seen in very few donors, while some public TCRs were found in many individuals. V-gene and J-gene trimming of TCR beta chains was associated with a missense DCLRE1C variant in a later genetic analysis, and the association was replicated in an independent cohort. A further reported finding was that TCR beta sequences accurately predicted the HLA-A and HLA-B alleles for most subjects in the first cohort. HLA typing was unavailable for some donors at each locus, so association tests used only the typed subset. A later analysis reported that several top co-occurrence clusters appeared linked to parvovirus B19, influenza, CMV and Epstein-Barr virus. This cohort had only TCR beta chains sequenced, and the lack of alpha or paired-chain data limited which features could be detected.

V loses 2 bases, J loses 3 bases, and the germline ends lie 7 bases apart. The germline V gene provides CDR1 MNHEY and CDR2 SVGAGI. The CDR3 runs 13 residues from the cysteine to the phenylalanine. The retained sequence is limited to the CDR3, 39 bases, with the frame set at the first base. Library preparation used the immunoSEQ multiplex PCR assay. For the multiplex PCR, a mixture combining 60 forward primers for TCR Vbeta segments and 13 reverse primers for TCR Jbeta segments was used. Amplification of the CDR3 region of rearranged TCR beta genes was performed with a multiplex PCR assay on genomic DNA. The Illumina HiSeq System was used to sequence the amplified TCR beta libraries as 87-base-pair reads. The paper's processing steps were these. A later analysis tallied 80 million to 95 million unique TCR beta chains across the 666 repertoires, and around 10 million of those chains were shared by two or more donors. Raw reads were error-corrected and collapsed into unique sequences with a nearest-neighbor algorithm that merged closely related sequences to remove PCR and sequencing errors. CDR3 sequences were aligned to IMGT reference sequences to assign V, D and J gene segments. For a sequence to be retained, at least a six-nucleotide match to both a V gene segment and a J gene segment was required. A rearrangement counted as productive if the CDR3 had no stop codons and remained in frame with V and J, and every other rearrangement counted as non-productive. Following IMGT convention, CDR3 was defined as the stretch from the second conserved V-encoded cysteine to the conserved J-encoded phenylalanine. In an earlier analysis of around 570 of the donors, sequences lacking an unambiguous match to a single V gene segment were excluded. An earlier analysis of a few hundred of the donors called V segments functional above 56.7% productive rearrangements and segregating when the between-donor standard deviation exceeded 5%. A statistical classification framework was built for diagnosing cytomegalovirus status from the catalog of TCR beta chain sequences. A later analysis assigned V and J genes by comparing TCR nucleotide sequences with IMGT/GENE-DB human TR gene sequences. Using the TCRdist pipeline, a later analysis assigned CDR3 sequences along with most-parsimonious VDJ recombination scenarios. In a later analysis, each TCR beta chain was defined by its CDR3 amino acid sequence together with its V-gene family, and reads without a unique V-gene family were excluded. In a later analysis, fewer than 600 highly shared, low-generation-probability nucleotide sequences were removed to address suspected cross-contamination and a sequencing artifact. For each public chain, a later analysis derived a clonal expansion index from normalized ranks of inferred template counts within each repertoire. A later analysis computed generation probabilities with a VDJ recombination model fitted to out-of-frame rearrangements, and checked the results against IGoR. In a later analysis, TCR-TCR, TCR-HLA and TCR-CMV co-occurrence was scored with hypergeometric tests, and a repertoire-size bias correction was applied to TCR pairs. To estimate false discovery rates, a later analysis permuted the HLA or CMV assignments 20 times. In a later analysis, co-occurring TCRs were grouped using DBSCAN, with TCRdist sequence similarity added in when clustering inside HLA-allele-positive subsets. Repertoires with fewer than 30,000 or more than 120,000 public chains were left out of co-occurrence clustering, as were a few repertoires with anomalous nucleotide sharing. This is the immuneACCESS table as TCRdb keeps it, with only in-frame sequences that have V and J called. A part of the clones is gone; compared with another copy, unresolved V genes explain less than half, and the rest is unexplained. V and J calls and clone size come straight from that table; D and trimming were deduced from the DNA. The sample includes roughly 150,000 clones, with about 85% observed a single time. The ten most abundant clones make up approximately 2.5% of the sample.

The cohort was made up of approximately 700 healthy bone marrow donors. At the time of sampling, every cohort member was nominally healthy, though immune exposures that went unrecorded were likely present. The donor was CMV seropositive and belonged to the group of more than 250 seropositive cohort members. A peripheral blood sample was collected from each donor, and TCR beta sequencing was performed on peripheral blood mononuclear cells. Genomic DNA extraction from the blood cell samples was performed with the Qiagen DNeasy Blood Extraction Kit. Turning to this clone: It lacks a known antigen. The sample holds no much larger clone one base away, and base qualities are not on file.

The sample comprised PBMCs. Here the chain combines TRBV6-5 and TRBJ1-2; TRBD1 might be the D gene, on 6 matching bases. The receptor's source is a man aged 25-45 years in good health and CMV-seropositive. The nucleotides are TGTGCCAGCAGTTACGGGGGCTACTATGGCTACACCTTC. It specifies CASSYGGYYGYTF.